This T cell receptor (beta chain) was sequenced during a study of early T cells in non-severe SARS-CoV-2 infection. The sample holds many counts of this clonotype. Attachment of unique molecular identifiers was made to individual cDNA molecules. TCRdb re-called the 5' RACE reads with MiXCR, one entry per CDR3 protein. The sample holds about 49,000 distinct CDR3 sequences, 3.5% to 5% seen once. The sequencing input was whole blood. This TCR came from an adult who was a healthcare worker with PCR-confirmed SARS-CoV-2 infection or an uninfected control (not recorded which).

Here the CDR3 DNA reads TGTGCCAGCAGCGTAGCAGGGGAACCCTACGAGCAGTACTTC. It yields the protein CASSVAGEPYEQYF. The rearrangement uses TRBV9 and TRBJ2-7; TRBD1 is a possible D gene (6 bases). The germline gives CDR1 SGDLS, CDR2 YYNGEE. Trimming stripped 0 bases from V and 2 bases from J, with 9 bases between. The CDR3 extends over 14 amino acids.